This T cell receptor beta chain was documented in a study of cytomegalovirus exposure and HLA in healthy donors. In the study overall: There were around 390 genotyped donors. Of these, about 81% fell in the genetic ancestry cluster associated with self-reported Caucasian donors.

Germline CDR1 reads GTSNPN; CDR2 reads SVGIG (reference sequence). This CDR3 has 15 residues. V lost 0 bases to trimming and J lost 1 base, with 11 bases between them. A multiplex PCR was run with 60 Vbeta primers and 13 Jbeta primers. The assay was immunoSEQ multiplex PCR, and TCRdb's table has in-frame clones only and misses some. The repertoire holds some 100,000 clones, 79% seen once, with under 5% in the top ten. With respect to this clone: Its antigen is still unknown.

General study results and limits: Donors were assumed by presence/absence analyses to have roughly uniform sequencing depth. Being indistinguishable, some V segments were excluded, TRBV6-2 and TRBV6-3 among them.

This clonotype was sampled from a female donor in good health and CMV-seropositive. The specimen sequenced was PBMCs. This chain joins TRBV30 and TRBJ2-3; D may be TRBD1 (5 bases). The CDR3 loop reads CAWSVVETGTDTQYF. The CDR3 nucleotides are TGTGCCTGGAGTGTAGTAGAGACAGGCACAGATACGCAGTATTTT.